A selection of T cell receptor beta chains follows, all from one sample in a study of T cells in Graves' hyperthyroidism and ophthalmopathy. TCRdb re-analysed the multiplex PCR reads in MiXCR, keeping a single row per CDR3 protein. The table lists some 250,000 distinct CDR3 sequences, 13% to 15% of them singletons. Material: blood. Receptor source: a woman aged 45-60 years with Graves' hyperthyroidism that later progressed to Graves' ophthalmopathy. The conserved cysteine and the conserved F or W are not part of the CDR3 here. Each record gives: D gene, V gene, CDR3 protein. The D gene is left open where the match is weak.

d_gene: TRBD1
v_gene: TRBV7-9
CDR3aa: ASSFLRDRVDYGYT

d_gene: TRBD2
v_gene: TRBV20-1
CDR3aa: SAIILAGGADTQY

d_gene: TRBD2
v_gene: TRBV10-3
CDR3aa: AIRVSGISTDTQY

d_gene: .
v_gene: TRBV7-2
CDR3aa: ASSPEFRTAHEKLF

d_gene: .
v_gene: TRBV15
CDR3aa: ATSSRGARRPQH

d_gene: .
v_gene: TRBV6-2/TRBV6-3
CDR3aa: ATRPLVITEAF

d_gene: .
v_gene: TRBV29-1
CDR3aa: SVEDVVGSAGELF

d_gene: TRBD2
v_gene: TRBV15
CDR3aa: ATSRGRAGGTDTQY

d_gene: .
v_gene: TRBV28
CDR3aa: ASSGGFSVRDEQY

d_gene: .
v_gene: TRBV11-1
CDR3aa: ASSLAAGQSSYNEQF

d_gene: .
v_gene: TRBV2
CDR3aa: ASIVGEDTEAF

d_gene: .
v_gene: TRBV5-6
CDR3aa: ASSLGRGDEQF

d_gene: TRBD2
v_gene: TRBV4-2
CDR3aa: ASSQGVGREGWSYEQY

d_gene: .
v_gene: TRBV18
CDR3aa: ASSPPMETQY

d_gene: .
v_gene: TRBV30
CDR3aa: AYGEGAYEQY

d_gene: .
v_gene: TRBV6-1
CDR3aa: ASSEATADEQF

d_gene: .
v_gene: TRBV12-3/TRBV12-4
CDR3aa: ASIIENSNQPQH

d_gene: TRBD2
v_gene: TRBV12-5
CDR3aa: ASRSGNSYNEQF

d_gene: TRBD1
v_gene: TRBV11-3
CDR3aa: ASSSTGSVNSPLH

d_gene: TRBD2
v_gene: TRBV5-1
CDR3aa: ASRLAASTDTQY

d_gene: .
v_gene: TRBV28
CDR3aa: ASSLGGRSTNEKLF

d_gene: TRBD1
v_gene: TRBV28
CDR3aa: ASSRDRPEAF

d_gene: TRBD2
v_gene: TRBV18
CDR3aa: ASSPRGLAGGLNEQF

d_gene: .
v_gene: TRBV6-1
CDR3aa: ASRLDGTDTQY

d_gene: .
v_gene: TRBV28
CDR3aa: ASSLGSLNEKLF

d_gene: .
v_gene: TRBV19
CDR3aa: ASSFPRLNTEAF

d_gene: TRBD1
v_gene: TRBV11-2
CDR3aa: ASSLDWERDRDHEQY

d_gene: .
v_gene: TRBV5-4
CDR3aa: ASSLGLDRSSYEQY

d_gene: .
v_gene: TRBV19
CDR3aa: ASSISGTIGTEAF

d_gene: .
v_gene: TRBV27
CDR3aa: ASSFGGSTSFYGYT

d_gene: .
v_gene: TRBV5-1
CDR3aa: ASSLVYRDYGYT

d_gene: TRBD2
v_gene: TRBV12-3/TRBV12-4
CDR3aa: ASSLSGVEQF

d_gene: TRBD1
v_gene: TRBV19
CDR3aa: ASSPGTGGITEAF

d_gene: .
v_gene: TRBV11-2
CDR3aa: ASSQEGYEQY

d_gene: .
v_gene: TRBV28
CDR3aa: ASKLGGSSYNEQF

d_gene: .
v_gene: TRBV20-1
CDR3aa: SASHLNYGYT

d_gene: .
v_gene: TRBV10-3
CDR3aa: AISGTGYNEQF

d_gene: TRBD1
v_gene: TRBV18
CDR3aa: ASSPPRDRVQETQY

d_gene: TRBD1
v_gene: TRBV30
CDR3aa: AWKTGGSETQY

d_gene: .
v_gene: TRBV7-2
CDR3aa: ASSLGPDSNYGYT

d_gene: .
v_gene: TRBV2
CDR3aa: ASSRGLSSNNEKLF

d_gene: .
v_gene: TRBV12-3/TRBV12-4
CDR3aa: ASSFLNYGYT

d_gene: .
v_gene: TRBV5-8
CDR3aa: ASRSGTHSTDTQY

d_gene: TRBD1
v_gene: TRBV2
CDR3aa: ASSEEAGTGNEKLF

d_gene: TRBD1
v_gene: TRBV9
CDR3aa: ASSARGQSSYNEQF

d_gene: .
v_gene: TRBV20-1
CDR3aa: SARDRFSGNTIY

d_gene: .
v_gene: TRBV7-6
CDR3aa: ASSLAAQGSYGYT

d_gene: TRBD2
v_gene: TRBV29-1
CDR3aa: SAEGLAGVLNEQF

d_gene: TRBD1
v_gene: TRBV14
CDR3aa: ASSPNQGDGQF

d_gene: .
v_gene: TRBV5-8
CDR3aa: ASSLGQGTTNEKLF

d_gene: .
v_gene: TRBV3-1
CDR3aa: ASSQGAYEQY

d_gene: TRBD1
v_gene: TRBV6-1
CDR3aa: ASRRMTGRGTEAF

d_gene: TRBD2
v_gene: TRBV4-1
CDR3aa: ASSPTSGRAREQF

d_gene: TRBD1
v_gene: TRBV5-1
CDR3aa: ASSQGGQGTREQY

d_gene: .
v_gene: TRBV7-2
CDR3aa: ASSLSTLQPQH

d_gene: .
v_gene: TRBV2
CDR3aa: ASSVSGKETQY

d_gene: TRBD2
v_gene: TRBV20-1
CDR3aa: SAVRASGSPTDTQY

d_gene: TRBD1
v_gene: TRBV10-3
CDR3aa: AISEGQGGSQPQH